Given below is one TCR beta chain in context. Sequencing used immunoSEQ multiplex PCR; TCRdb keeps in-frame clones, though not all of them. Here the sample spans approximately 130,000 clones, approximately 90% being singletons. The data are from a study of T cell responses to AZD1222 COVID-19 vaccine. The specimen was peripheral blood, collected 28 days after the second dose of the MenACWY control vaccine. The clonotype comes from an adult who received the MenACWY meningococcal vaccine as a control.

CDR3 sequence (DNA): TGTGCCAGCAGCTTAATGGGACTTGGGAACACCGGGGAGCTGTTTTTT. This sequence encodes CASSLMGLGNTGELFF. The rearrangement uses TRBV7-3 and TRBJ2-2, with a tentative D call TRBD2 (6 bases). This CDR3 has 16 amino acids. The V and J ends lost 1 base and 1 base respectively, with 10 bases between them. Germline V gene sequence: CDR1 SGHTA, CDR2 FQGTGA.